This T cell receptor (beta chain) was observed in a study of T-cell memory formation after mild COVID-19. Study at large: In these data, TCR clusters were largely donor specific. General study points: Later expanders leaned CD4+, whereas day 15 to 85 contracting clones were balanced CD4/CD8.

This clonotype was found many times. Antigen unknown. Germline CDR1 reads LGHDT; CDR2 reads YNNKEL (reference sequence). Trimming removed 4 bases at V and 2 bases at J, with 15 bases between. The CDR3 consists of 15 residues. TCRdb fed the 5' RACE reads into MiXCR, producing one record per CDR3 protein. The table has about 430,000 distinct CDR3 sequences, roughly a quarter seen once; the top ten hold roughly 8.9%. The receptor was derived from an adult woman who had mild COVID-19 (a few samples of this study predate the infection). Cell type and time point are not known. The V gene is TRBV3-1, the J gene TRBJ2-7; D call uncertain. Sequencing was done on a sample of PBMCs or a T cell subset sorted from them (not recorded which). The CDR3 region is CASSPSFSPTYEQYF. The CDR3 DNA is TGTGCCAGCAGCCCGAGTTTCTCGCCTACCTACGAGCAGTACTTC.